These T cell receptor beta chains were read from a single sample in a study of blood T cell repertoires in COVID-19. Repertoires were generated with immunoSEQ multiplex PCR, while TCRdb's copy carries only in-frame clones and drops some. The sample includes about 70,000 clones, more than 80% of them seen just once. The sequenced material came from peripheral blood. These receptors originate from an elderly woman with active or convalescent COVID-19. The conserved cysteine and the conserved F or W are not part of the CDR3 here.

v_gene,j_gene,CDR3aa
TRBV4-2,TRBJ1-5,ASSQVRGENQPQH
TRBV30,TRBJ1-2,ALTRDTQINYGYT
TRBV6-2/TRBV6-3,TRBJ2-1,ASSYFGEGEQF
TRBV7-2,TRBJ1-2,ASSALEYVSGDT
TRBV7-2,TRBJ2-7,ASSLSYAAGAYEQY
TRBV4-3,TRBJ1-6,ASSHPDADRGGNSPLH
TRBV7-9,TRBJ2-7,ASSGTKGRNAYEQY
TRBV5-8,TRBJ2-1,ASSLEQGSPSHNEQF
TRBV4-3,TRBJ1-4,ASSQDPRAGEKLF
TRBV6-2/TRBV6-3,TRBJ2-7,ASSTTRSNSPKPREQY
TRBV5-1,TRBJ2-7,ASSFDRVPYEQY
TRBV6-5,TRBJ2-7,ASTMTGYYEQY
TRBV19,TRBJ2-3,ASNRPGQGATDTQY
TRBV19,TRBJ1-2,ASSQDRDRVNGYT
TRBV7-8,TRBJ2-5,ASSYVSGARETQY
TRBV7-2,TRBJ1-1,ASSPGAVGTEAF
TRBV6-5,TRBJ2-5,ASSYSYMRGQETQY
TRBV11-2,TRBJ2-1,ASSLGTSGYNEQF
TRBV30,TRBJ1-2,AWSGKWGHMYGYT
TRBV30,TRBJ2-7,AWSFRGQGAYEQY
TRBV4-3,TRBJ2-1,ASRPGQGSYEQF
TRBV5-4,TRBJ2-3,ASSSTRLAGSPDTQY